The 18 T cell receptor beta chains below all came from one sample that was sequenced in a study of T cells in Graves' hyperthyroidism and ophthalmopathy. Using RNA transcripts as the source, TCR beta CDR3 regions were amplified. When the TCR CDR3 underwent first-round RT-PCR, the HTBI primer set was used. Via MiXCR, TCRdb re-called the multiplex PCR reads, giving one row per CDR3 protein. The top ten hold around 7% of the sample, which has nearly 600,000 distinct CDR3 sequences, approximately 15% seen once. The specimen sequenced was blood. These receptor sequences come from a woman under 30 with Graves' ophthalmopathy.

This clonotype was seen repeatedly, ten times or more. This chain links TRBV12-3 or TRBV12-4 with TRBJ2-1; TRBD2 is a possible D gene (5 bases). The CDR3 sequence is 18 residues long. V shed 3 bases and J shed 5 bases, with 23 bases lying between them. The CDR3 sequence is CASSFLGVQEVIDNEQFF. The CDR3 nucleotides read TGTGCCAGCAGTTTTCTCGGCGTGCAGGAGGTAATTGACAATGAGCAGTTCTTC.

Ten or more counts support this clonotype. The CDR3, as DNA: TGTGCCAGCAGGCCGCTAGGGGGGTCTGGAAACACCATATATTTT. It codes for CASRPLGGSGNTIYF. The rearrangement joins TRBV6-1 to TRBJ1-3; D perhaps matches TRBD1 (6 bases). The CDR3 covers 15 residues. The germline V gene encodes CDR1 MNHNS and CDR2 SASEGT. V lost 6 bases to trimming and J lost 1 base, with 13 bases between them.

This chain links TRBV5-5 with TRBJ2-3, with D possibly being TRBD1 or TRBD2 (6 bases each). With 3 bases removed from V and 7 bases from J, the gap between germline ends came to 21 bases. The CDR3 extends over 16 amino acids. The germline CDR1 and CDR2 sequences are SGHKS and YYEKEE (reference sequence). Written as DNA, the CDR3 is TGTGCCAGCAGCTGGGGGCTATCGGGGGCACAATATACGCAGTATTTT. This encodes CASSWGLSGAQYTQYF.

Turning to this clonotype: Since a far larger clone is one base different, this is likely a read error. This chain connects TRBV3-1 to TRBJ2-5, with TRBD2 matching over 10 bases. This CDR3 is built from 14 residues. Germline CDR1 reads LGHDT; CDR2 reads YNNKEL (reference sequence). J lost 7 bases, V lost 5 bases, and 7 bases had no gene match. Written as DNA, the CDR3 is TGTGCCAGCAGCTATAGCGGGAGGCAGGGGACCCAGTACTTC. Its protein is CASSYSGRQGTQYF.

This clonotype was picked up many times. The chain carries TRBV14 and TRBJ1-1; 8 positions agree with TRBD1. V shed 4 bases, J shed 10 bases, and the junction held 11 bases outside the gene matches. Germline CDR1 SGHDN, CDR2 FVKESK. The CDR3 runs 14 residues. The CDR3 here is CASSPGQALRGAFF. CDR3 coding DNA: TGTGCCAGCAGCCCGGGACAGGCCTTAAGAGGAGCTTTCTTT.

This rearrangement joins TRBV9 to TRBJ2-1; the match to TRBD1 covers 8 bases. The CDR3 totals 15 residues. The V and J ends lost 4 bases and 4 bases, in that order; junction bases with no gene match: 7. The germline CDR1 and CDR2 sequences are SGDLS and YYNGEE. The CDR3 reads CASSLHRTGYNEQFF. In nucleotides, the CDR3 is TGTGCCAGCAGCTTACACAGGACAGGGTACAATGAGCAGTTCTTC. Using reference TRBV9 and TRBJ2-1 for the parts outside the CDR3, the full variable domain is DSGVTQTPKHLITATGQRVTLRCSPRSGDLSVYWYQQSLDQGLQFLIQYYNGEERAKGNILERFSAQQFPDLHSELNLSSLELGDSALYFCASSLHRTGYNEQFFGPGTRLTVL.

As regards this clonotype: At one end, the junction sequence differs from germline, possibly due to a read error. The chain has TRBV19 and TRBJ1-1; no firm D call. Germline assignment: CDR1 LNHDA and CDR2 SQIVND (reference sequence). The CDR3 length is 13 residues. The chain's CDR3 is CASSGNRSTEVFF. The CDR3 DNA is TGTGCCAGTAGTGGAAACCGAAGCACTGAAGTTTTCTTT.

This clonotype was counted many times. The V call is TRBV7-2, the J call TRBJ1-2; 8 positions match TRBD1. V lost 6 bases to trimming and J lost 4 bases; unmatched junction nucleotides: 10. From germline, CDR1 is SGHTA and CDR2 FQGNSA. This CDR3 spans 15 amino acids. In nucleotides, the CDR3 is TGTGCCAGCAGTGACGGACAGGGTGTTTTCTATGGCTACACCTTC. Residues: CASSDGQGVFYGYTF.

This clonotype was found many times. The genes are TRBV12-3 or TRBV12-4 and TRBJ2-7; 14 nucleotides align to TRBD2. Losses at the gene ends were 4 bases for V and 5 bases for J; bases not matched to a gene: 10. The CDR3 has 17 residues. Here the CDR3 reads CASSSRLAGGPFHEQYF. Here the CDR3 DNA reads TGTGCCAGCAGTTCCCGACTAGCGGGAGGGCCTTTCCACGAGCAGTACTTC.

This clonotype was seen repeatedly, ten times or more. The chain recombines TRBV7-3 with TRBJ2-5; 7 bases match TRBD1. In germline, CDR1 is SGHTA, CDR2 FQGTGA. The CDR3 contains 13 residues. The ends lost 6 bases at V and 2 bases at J; junction bases unmatched: 3. The CDR3 region is CASSDRAQETQYF. Written as DNA, the CDR3 is TGTGCCAGCAGTGACAGGGCGCAAGAGACCCAGTACTTC.

This clonotype was picked up a small number of times. V gene TRBV6-5 combines with J gene TRBJ2-3; 9 nucleotides match TRBD2. CDR3 length: 17 amino acids. The trim removed 4 bases at V and 4 bases at J, leaving 12 bases unmatched. Germline V gene lookup returns CDR1 MNHEY and CDR2 SVGAGI. CDR3 bases: TGTGCCAGCAGTTTCGACATAGCGGGAGTTCCTCCAGATACGCAGTATTTT. This encodes CASSFDIAGVPPDTQYF.

This clonotype was found once. A much bigger clone sits one base away, suggesting this may be a read error. The chain uses TRBV29-1 and TRBJ2-3, with a tentative D call TRBD2 (6 bases). Germline values: CDR1 SQVTM, CDR2 ANQGSEA. The V gene lost 1 base and the J gene lost 6 bases, with 11 bases spanning the gap. There are 13 residues in the CDR3. The CDR3 region is CSVEGASADTQYF. The DNA for the CDR3 is TGCAGCGTTGAAGGGGCTAGCGCCGATACGCAGTATTTT.

The J gene is TRBJ2-2, the V gene TRBV6-5; 12 bases are a match to TRBD2. V shed 2 bases and J 6 bases; nucleotides not matched to a gene: 22. Looked up from germline, CDR1 is MNHEY and CDR2 is SVGAGI. This CDR3 spans 22 amino acids. The CDR3 loop reads CASSYLVYGARLAGVLAGELFF. The CDR3 coding sequence is TGTGCCAGCAGTTACCTAGTTTATGGGGCCCGACTAGCGGGAGTTCTAGCCGGGGAGCTGTTTTTT.

This clonotype has a count of ten or more. The chain combines TRBV6-2 or TRBV6-3 with TRBJ2-5; 8 positions match TRBD2. Germline CDR1 MNHEY, CDR2 SVGEGT. The CDR3 extends over 16 amino acids. V shed 2 bases and J 4 bases; nucleotides not matched to a gene: 9. CDR3 DNA: TGTGCCAGCAGTTACAGGACCGGGAGGGCCGGAGAGACCCAGTACTTC. This sequence encodes CASSYRTGRAGETQYF.

Turning to this clonotype: It may be a read error: a sequence one base away is much more abundant. The J gene is TRBJ2-1, the V gene TRBV12-3 or TRBV12-4, with TRBD2 matching 8 bases. The J call is uncertain, as TRBJ2-7 better fits the DNA end. The length of the CDR3 is 17 residues. The CDR3 region has the DNA TGTGCCAGCAGAGCTCCGGGACTAGAGGCGGTCAACAATGAGCAGTACTTC. This encodes CASRAPGLEAVNNEQYF.

This clonotype occurred many times. V gene TRBV3-1 combines with J gene TRBJ2-7; D may be TRBD2 (6 bases). Trimming left V 1 base short and J 1 base short, with 17 bases between. The CDR3 is 17 amino acids. Germline lookup yields CDR1 LGHDT and CDR2 YNNKEL (reference sequence). The CDR3 region is CASSQGLVGATSYEQYF. The CDR3 DNA sequence: TGTGCCAGCAGCCAAGGACTAGTCGGAGCTACTTCCTACGAGCAGTACTTC.

The chain uses TRBV12-3 or TRBV12-4 and TRBJ2-1; 9 bases align to TRBD1. The CDR3 is 15 amino acids. Trimming took 3 bases from V and 4 from J; bases not matched to a gene: 4. CDR3 nucleotide sequence: TGTGCCAGCAGTTTCGGGACAGGGTTTTACAATGAGCAGTTCTTC. It encodes CASSFGTGFYNEQFF.

The chain couples TRBV19 to TRBJ2-2; TRBD1 matches 8 bases. The length of the CDR3 is 15 residues. Germline V gene data show CDR1 as LNHDA and CDR2 as SQIVND (reference sequence). V lost 7 bases and J lost 1; bases outside the gene matches: 5. For the CDR3, the DNA is TGTGCCAGTAAGGTCGGGACAGGGAACACCGGGGAGCTGTTTTTT. Encoded protein: CASKVGTGNTGELFF.